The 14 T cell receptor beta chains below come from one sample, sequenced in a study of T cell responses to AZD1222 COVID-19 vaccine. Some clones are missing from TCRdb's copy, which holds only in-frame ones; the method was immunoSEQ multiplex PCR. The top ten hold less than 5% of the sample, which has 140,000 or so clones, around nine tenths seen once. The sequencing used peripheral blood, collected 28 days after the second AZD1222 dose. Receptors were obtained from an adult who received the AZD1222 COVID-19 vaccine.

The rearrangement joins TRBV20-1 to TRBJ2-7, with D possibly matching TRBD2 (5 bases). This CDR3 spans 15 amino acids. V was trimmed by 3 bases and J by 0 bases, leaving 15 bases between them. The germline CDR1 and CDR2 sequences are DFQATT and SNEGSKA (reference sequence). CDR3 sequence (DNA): TGCAGTGCTAGTAGGGAGCTGGTCACCTCCTACGAGCAGTACTTC. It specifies CSASRELVTSYEQYF.

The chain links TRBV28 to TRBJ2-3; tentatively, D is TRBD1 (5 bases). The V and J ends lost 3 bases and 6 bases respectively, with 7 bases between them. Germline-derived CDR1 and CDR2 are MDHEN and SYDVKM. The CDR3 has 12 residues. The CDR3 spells CASSFRADTQYF. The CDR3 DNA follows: TGTGCCAGCAGTTTCAGGGCTGATACGCAGTATTTT. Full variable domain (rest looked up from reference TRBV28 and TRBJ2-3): DVKVTQSSRYLVKRTGEKVFLECVQDMDHENMFWYRQDPGLGLRLIYFSYDVKMKEKGDIPEGYSVSREKKERFSLILESASTNQTSMYLCASSFRADTQYFGPGTRLTVL.

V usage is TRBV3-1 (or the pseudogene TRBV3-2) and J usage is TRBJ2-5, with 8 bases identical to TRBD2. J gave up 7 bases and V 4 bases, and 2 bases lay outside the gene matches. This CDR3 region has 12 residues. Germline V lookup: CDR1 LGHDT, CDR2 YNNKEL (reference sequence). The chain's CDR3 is CASSPLAGTQYF. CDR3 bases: TGTGCCAGCAGCCCCCTAGCGGGGACCCAGTACTTC.

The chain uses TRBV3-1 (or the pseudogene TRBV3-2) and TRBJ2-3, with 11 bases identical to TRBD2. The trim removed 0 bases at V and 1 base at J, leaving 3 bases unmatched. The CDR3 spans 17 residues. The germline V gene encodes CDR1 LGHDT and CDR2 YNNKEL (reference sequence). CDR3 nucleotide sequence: TGTGCCAGCAGCCAAGATCCACTAGCGGGGGGCACAGATACGCAGTATTTT. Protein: CASSQDPLAGGTDTQYF.

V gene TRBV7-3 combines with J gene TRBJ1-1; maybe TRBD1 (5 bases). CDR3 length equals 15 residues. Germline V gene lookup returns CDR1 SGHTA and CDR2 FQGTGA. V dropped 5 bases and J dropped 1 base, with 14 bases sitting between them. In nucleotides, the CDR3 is TGTGCCAGCAGCCCCAACCCAGACAGGAACACTGAAGCTTTCTTT. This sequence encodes CASSPNPDRNTEAFF.

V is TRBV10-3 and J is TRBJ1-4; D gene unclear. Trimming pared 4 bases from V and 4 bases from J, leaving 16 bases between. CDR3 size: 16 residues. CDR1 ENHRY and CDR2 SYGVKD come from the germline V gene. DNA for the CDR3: TGTGCCATCAGTGCGGACCGAATACCCCATAATGAAAAACTGTTTTTT. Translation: CAISADRIPHNEKLFF.

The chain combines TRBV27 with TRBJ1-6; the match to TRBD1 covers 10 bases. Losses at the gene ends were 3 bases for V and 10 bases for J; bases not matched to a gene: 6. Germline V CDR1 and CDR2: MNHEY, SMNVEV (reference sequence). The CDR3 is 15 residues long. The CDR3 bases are TGTGCCAGCAGTTTCGGGACAGGGGAGGGCTCACCCCTCCACTTT. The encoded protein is CASSFGTGEGSPLHF.

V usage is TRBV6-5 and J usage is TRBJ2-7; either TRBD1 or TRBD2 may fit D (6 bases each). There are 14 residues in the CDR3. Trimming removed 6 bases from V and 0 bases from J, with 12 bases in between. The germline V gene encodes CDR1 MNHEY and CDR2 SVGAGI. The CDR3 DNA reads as TGTGCCAGCAGGGGGGGCGGGAACTCCTACGAGCAGTACTTC. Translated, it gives CASRGGGNSYEQYF.

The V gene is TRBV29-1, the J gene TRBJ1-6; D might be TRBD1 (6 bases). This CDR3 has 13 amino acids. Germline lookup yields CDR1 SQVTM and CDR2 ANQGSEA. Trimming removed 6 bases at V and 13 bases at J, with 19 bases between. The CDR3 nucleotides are TGCAGCGTCTCCACAGGGCTTGGTTATCCCCTCCACTTT. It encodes CSVSTGLGYPLHF.

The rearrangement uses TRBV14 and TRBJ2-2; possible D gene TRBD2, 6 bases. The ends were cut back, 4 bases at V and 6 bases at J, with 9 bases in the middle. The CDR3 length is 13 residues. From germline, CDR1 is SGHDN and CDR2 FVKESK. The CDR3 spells CASSRDLSGELFF. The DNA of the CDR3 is TGTGCCAGCAGCCGGGACTTGTCCGGGGAGCTGTTTTTT.

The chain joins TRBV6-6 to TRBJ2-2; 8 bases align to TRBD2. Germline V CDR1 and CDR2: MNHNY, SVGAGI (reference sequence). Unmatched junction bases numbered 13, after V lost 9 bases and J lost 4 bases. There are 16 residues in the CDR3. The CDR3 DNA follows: TGTGCCAGTGGGGCCCGGGAGGGCCAGGCCACCGGGGAGCTGTTTTTT. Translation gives CASGAREGQATGELFF.

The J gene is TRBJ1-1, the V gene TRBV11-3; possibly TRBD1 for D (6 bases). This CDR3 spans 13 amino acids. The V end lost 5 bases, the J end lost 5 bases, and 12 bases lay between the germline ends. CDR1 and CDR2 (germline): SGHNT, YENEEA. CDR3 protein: CASSRNRETEAFF. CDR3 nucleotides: TGTGCCAGCAGCCGGAACAGGGAAACTGAAGCTTTCTTT.

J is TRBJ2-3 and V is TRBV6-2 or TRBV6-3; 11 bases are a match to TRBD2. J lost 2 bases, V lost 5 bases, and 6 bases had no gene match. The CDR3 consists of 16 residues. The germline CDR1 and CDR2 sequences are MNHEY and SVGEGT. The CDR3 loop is CASSPGLAGPTDTQYF. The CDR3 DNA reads TGTGCCAGCAGTCCAGGACTAGCGGGCCCCACAGATACGCAGTATTTT.

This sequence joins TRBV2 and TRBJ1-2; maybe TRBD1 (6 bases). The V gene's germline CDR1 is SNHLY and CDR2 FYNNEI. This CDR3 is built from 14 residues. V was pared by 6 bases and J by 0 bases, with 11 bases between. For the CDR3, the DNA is TGTGCCAGCAGGACGGACAGTACTAACTATGGCTACACCTTC. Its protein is CASRTDSTNYGYTF.